This T cell receptor beta chain came from a study of T cell clusters in autoimmune cytopenias. Multiplex touch-down PCR amplified TRB using TRB-A and TRB-B pools in one tube. Reanalyzing the multiplex PCR reads, TCRdb keeps one entry per CDR3 protein, without DNA. This repertoire includes about 6,600 distinct CDR3 sequences. Some 34,000 genome equivalents of blood DNA were amplified for TRB. The length of the CDR3 is 16 residues. Germline loops: CDR1 MNHEY, CDR2 SVGEGT. The specimen sequenced was peripheral blood. The source is a human donor with an autoimmune cytopenia or autoimmune hepatitis (not recorded which). The chain couples TRBV6-2 or TRBV6-3 to TRBJ1-5; TCRdb selects TRBD1, and the lack of DNA leaves this call unchecked. The CDR3 reads CASRQRGENSNQPQHF.